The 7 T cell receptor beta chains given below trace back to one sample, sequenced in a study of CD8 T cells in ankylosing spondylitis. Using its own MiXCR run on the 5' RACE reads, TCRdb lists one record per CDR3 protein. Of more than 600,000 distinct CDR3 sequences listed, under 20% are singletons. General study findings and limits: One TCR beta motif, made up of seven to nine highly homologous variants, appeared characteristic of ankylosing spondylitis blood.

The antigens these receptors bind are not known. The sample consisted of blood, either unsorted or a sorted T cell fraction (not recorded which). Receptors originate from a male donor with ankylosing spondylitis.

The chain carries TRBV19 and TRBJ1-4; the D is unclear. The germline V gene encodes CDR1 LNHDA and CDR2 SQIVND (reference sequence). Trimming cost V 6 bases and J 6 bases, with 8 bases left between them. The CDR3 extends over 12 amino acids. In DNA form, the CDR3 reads TGTGCCAGTAGAGGCGGGGATGAAAAACTGTTTTTT. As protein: CASRGGDEKLFF.

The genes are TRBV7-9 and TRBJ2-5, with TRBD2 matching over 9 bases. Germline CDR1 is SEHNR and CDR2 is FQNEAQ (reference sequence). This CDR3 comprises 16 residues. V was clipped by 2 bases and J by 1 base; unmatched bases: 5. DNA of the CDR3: TGTGCCAGCAGCTTATCGCTAGCGGGGTTCCAAGAGACCCAGTACTTC. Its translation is CASSLSLAGFQETQYF.

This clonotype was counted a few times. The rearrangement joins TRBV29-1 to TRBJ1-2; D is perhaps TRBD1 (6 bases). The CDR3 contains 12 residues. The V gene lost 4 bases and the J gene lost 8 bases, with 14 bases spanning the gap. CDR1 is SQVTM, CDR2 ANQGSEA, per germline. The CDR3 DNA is TGCAGCGTTGGAGGGACACCTCCGGGCTACACCTTC. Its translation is CSVGGTPPGYTF.

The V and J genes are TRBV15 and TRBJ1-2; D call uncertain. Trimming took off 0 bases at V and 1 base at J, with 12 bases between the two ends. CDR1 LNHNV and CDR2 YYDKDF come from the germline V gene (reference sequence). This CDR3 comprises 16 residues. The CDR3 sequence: CATSRDGQAINYGYTF. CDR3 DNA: TGTGCCACCAGCAGAGATGGGCAGGCCATTAACTATGGCTACACCTTC.

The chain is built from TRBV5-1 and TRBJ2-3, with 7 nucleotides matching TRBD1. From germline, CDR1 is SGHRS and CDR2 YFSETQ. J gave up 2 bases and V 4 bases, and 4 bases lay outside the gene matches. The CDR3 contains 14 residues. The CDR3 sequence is CASSGDSLTDTQYF. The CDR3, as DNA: TGCGCCAGCAGCGGGGACAGCCTCACAGATACGCAGTATTTT.

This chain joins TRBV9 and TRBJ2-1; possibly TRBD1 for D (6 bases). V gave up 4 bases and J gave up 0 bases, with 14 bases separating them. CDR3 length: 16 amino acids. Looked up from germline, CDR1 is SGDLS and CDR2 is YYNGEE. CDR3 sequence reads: CASSPRTESSYNEQFF. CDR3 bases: TGTGCCAGCAGCCCACGGACAGAAAGCTCCTACAATGAGCAGTTCTTC.

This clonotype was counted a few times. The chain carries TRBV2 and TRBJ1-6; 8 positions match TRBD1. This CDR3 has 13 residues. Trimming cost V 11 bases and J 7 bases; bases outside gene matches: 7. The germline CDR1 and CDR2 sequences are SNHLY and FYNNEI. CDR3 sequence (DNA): TGTGCCCCCGGGGACAGGACCAATTCACCCCTCCACTTT. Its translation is CAPGDRTNSPLHF.